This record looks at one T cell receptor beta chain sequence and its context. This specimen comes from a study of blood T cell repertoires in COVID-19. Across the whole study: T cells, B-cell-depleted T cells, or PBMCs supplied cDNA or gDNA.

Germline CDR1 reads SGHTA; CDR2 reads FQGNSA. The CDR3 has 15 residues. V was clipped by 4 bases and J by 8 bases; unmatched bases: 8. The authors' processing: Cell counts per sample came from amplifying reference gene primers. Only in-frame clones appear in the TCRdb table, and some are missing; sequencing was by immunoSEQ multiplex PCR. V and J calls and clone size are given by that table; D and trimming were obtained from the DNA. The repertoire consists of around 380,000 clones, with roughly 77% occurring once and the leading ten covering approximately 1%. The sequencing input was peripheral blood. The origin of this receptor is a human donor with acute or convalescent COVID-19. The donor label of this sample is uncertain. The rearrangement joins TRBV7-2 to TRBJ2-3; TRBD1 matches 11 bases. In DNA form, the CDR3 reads TGTGCCAGCAGCTACCGGACAGGGGGCTCTTCTACGCAGTATTTT. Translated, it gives CASSYRTGGSSTQYF. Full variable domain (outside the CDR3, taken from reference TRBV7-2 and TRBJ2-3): GAGVSQSPSNKVTEKGKDVELRCDPISGHTALYWYRQSLGQGLEFLIYFQGNSAPDKSGLPSDRFSAERTGGSVSTLTIQRTQQEDSAVYLCASSYRTGGSSTQYFGPGTRLTVL.